The T cell receptor beta chain described here comes from a study of CD8 T cells in Susac syndrome. Study overall: Intravenous immunoglobulin alone or corticosteroids were being given to patients with Susac syndrome at blood draw, unless they were therapy-naive.

The germline V gene has CDR1 MNHNS and CDR2 SASEGT. This CDR3 spans 15 amino acids. The V and J ends lost 2 bases and 1 base respectively, with 11 bases between them. RNA totalling roughly 0.5 to 1 ug underwent reverse transcription with random hexamers. Across 54 Vbeta and 13 Jbeta, TCR beta CDR3 was amplified with immunoSEQ multiplex PCR. TCRdb processed the immunoSEQ multiplex PCR reads anew with MiXCR; each CDR3 protein has one entry. The sample holds roughly 2,500 distinct CDR3 sequences; just over 70% are singletons and the top ten take around 9.9%. For TEMRA sorting, memory subsets were defined by staining for CD27 and CD45RA. The authors sequenced TCR beta from blood CD8+ and CD4+ T cells.

The chain is built from TRBV6-1 and TRBJ2-5; D perhaps matches TRBD1 (6 bases). The clonotype was recovered from a human donor with Susac syndrome. The source material was CD8+ TEMRA cells from PBMCs. Subset meaning: FACS-sorted terminally differentiated effector memory CD8+ T cells re-expressing CD45RA (CD8+ TEMRA). This CDR3 is CASSELVDSQETQYF. The CDR3 bases are TGTGCCAGCAGTGAATTGGTGGACAGCCAAGAGACCCAGTACTTC.